These 3 T cell receptor beta chains share one sample of origin, sequenced in a study of blood T cell repertoires in COVID-19 (dated by TCRdb to 2018 to 2021). Libraries were built with the immunoSEQ multiplex PCR assay. As stored in TCRdb, this immuneACCESS dataset retains in-frame rearrangements with V and J assigned. A fraction of the clones does not appear; measured against another copy, unresolved V genes explain less than half of the discrepancy, and the remainder lacks a known reason. This sample lists about 130,000 clones; about 82% were detected once. The ten largest clones capture about 5.4% of the sample. Sequenced: peripheral blood. The receptors stem from a human donor in a cohort sampled during active COVID-19.

The chain uses TRBV7-9 and TRBJ2-1, with TRBD1 matching over 7 bases. The V gene's germline CDR1 is SEHNR and CDR2 FQNEAQ (reference sequence). V dropped 4 bases and J dropped 5; count of bases not matched to a gene: 8. This CDR3 comprises 15 residues. CDR3: CASSSRQGSDNEQFF. The CDR3 nucleotides are TGTGCCAGCAGCTCCAGACAGGGATCGGACAATGAGCAGTTCTTC.

The chain combines TRBV5-1 with TRBJ2-3; D is undetermined. The CDR3 has 14 amino acids. Germline CDR1 reads SGHRS; CDR2 reads YFSETQ. Trimming stripped 3 bases from V and 5 bases from J, with 13 bases between. The CDR3 is CASSSTNSLDTQYF. The CDR3 nucleotides read TGCGCCAGCAGCTCCACCAATAGTTTAGATACGCAGTATTTT.

The chain links TRBV6-5 to TRBJ2-7; D remains ambiguous. Germline CDR1 reads MNHEY; CDR2 reads SVGAGI. V shed 3 bases and J shed 0 bases, with 12 bases lying between them. The CDR3 spans 15 residues. The CDR3 loop is CASSYKRWSSYEQYF. The CDR3 DNA reads TGTGCCAGCAGTTATAAGCGTTGGAGCTCCTACGAGCAGTACTTC.